The table lists the clone carrying this TCR beta chain with a few counts. Its target is not known. The entry originates in a study of identical twins. With 5 bases removed from V and 2 bases from J, the gap between germline ends came to 11 bases. The CDR3 sequence is 14 residues long. Germline lookup yields CDR1 SGHTA and CDR2 FQGNSA. Study conclusions and caveats: Where out-of-frame alpha sequences were twin-shared, they showed excess low generation probability. Abundant beta clonotypes from cord blood bore fewer insertions; memory repertoires lacked this pattern.

TCRdb called the 5' RACE reads again in MiXCR, with one record for every CDR3 protein. Here the sample spans a few hundred thousand distinct CDR3 sequences, 13% to 15% being singletons. This sample was also put to use in a study of yellow fever vaccine responses in identical twins. This second study says: Twins' T cell vaccine responses reportedly looked partly convergent, partly personalized.

V usage is TRBV7-2 and J usage is TRBJ2-3; no definite D call. The sequenced sample was CD4+ T cells sorted from blood. The sequence was obtained from a woman younger than 30 in good health. CDR3: CASSHFTVTDTQYF. The CDR3 DNA sequence: TGTGCCAGCAGCCATTTCACTGTCACAGATACGCAGTATTTT.